Reported below is one TCR beta chain. There are 17 residues in the CDR3. CDR1 is SNHLY and CDR2 is FYNNEI in the germline V gene. The V end was cut by 7 bases, the J end by 6 bases, with 28 bases between. This entry comes from a study of blood T cell repertoires in COVID-19. Background on the study: Researchers got acute and convalescent COVID-19 samples from the United States, Italy and Spain. T cells, B-cell-depleted T cells, or PBMCs supplied cDNA or gDNA.

Sequenced by immunoSEQ multiplex PCR; TCRdb stores in-frame clones only, minus some. The repertoire has 200,000 to 250,000 clones, around 84% of them found once; the top ten carry roughly 13%. Sequences were obtained from peripheral blood. J is TRBJ2-7 and V is TRBV2; D might be TRBD2 (6 bases). The sequence was collected from a human donor in a cohort sampled during active COVID-19. CDR3 nucleotide sequence: TGTGCCAGCACCATCCTGGGCGGGGAGATCACTCCCGGCGAGCAGTACTTC. This translates into CASTILGGEITPGEQYF.